This TCR beta chain derives from a study of OX40 agonist ivuxolimab in advanced cancers. Study-level information: Treatment of patients was with ivuxolimab, an agonistic anti-OX40 (CD134) antibody. Aged about 23 to 90 with a mean of about 63 years, they were 82.7% male. Partial responses were seen in three patients, one with hepatocellular carcinoma and two with cutaneous melanoma.

This CDR3 is built from 13 residues. Germline loops: CDR1 SGHRS, CDR2 YFSETQ. Deletions cut 0 bases from V and 2 bases from J, with 5 bases between. Repertoires were generated with immunoSEQ multiplex PCR, while TCRdb's copy carries only in-frame clones and drops some. The sample comprises around 75,000 clones, around nine tenths of which are singletons, and less than 3% rests with the top ten. Of note for this clone: Other DNA sequences in this specimen translate into the identical CDR3.

The receptor was isolated from an adult with an advanced solid tumor such as melanoma, head and neck, liver or kidney cancer. The sequencing used CD4+ or CD8+ T cells sorted from blood, collected in a trial of the OX40 agonist ivuxolimab. The chain employs TRBV5-1 and TRBJ2-5; D ambiguous. CDR3 residues: CASSLEGQETQYF. CDR3 nucleotide sequence: TGCGCCAGCAGCTTGGAAGGGCAAGAGACCCAGTACTTC. Supplemented by reference TRBV5-1 and TRBJ2-5, the full variable domain reads KAGVTQTPRYLIKTRGQQVTLSCSPISGHRSVSWYQQTPGQGLQFLFEYFSETQRNKGNFPGRFSGRQFSNSRSEMNVSTLELGDSALYLCASSLEGQETQYFGPGTRLLVL.